Listed below are T cell receptor beta chains from one sample, sequenced in a study of blood T cells in healthy people across ages. TCRdb independently ran MiXCR on the 5' RACE reads; one entry per CDR3 protein. The table has over a million distinct CDR3 sequences, more than 40% seen once. Sequencing input: blood. The receptors here all came from an older woman in good health. The CDR3 runs from the conserved cysteine through the conserved F or W. Each record gives: V gene, clone size, J gene, D gene, CDR3 DNA, CDR3 protein. The D gene is left open where the match is weak. Only some rows state a clone size, as once, few, many or a class for expanded clones.

>TRBV3-1|few|TRBJ1-6|-
TGTGCCAGCAGCCAAGGGGACCAAATTTCACCCCTCCACTTT
CASSQGDQISPLHF
>TRBV6-5|-|TRBJ2-3|TRBD2
TGTGCCAGCAGTTCCTGGACTAGCGGGAGACTAGATACGCAGTATTTT
CASSSWTSGRLDTQYF
>TRBV24-1|-|TRBJ2-3|-
TGTGCCACCAGTGACCTAGCAGGAGCATATACGCAGTATTTT
CATSDLAGAYTQYF
>TRBV5-1|-|TRBJ1-1|TRBD1
TGCGCCAGCAGCTTGAGAACAGGGGACGCTGAAGCTTTCTTT
CASSLRTGDAEAFF
>TRBV20-1|-|TRBJ2-7|-
TGCAGTGCCAAACTAGCTCGGCCCCCTTTATCCTACGAGCAGTACTTC
CSAKLARPPLSYEQYF
>TRBV20-1|few|TRBJ2-5|TRBD2
TGCAGTGCTTGTTTAGCGGGTACCAAAGAGACCCAGTACTTC
CSACLAGTKETQYF
>TRBV15|-|TRBJ2-1|TRBD2
TGTGCCACCAGCAGACATGGGACTAGCAGGGATGAGCAGTTCTTC
CATSRHGTSRDEQFF
>TRBV20-1|-|TRBJ1-5|TRBD1
TGCAGTGCTAAAAAGACAGGGGATAGCAATCAGCCCCAGCATTTT
CSAKKTGDSNQPQHF
>TRBV12-3/TRBV12-4|-|TRBJ1-2|TRBD1
TGTGCCAGCAGTTCCAGGACAGGAGTCTATGGCTACACCTTC
CASSSRTGVYGYTF
>TRBV20-1|-|TRBJ2-1|TRBD2
TGCAGTGCAACTAGCGGGACCCGTTCCTCCTACAATGAGCAGTTCTTC
CSATSGTRSSYNEQFF
>TRBV2|once|TRBJ2-7|-
TGTGCCAGCAGTGAAGGGCCGGGAACCGGCTACGAGCAGTACTTC
CASSEGPGTGYEQYF
>TRBV29-1|-|TRBJ1-2|-
TGCAGCGTTGAAGATCTTGGGGAAAGCCTTACGGGGGGCTACACCTTC
CSVEDLGESLTGGYTF
>TRBV2|once|TRBJ2-3|TRBD2
TGTGCCAGCCCACTAGCGGGAGGCACAGATACGCAGTATTTT
CASPLAGGTDTQYF
>TRBV7-8|-|TRBJ2-1|-
TGTGCCAGCAGCCAATCAAGGGACTCGTACACCGACCCCAATGAGCAGTTCTTC
CASSQSRDSYTDPNEQFF
>TRBV29-1|few|TRBJ2-1|-
TGCAGCGTTGTGGGGGGCGCGGGTATCTCCTACAATGAGCAGTTCTTC
CSVVGGAGISYNEQFF
>TRBV12-3/TRBV12-4|few|TRBJ1-5|-
TGTGCCAGCAGTTTAGCGCGACCACAAGGCAATCAGCCCCAGCATTTT
CASSLARPQGNQPQHF
>TRBV6-1|-|TRBJ2-7|-
TGTGCCAGCAGTGAAGCCCGAGCCTACGAGCAGTACTTC
CASSEARAYEQYF
>TRBV27|few|TRBJ2-1|TRBD2
TGTGCCAGCAGTTTTTTGTCCAGCGGGATCGACAATGAGCAGTTCTTC
CASSFLSSGIDNEQFF
>TRBV5-6|-|TRBJ1-2|-
TGTGCCAGCAGCCTGACCGGGACTGGCCTGATTACCTATGGCTACACCTTC
CASSLTGTGLITYGYTF
>TRBV20-1|-|TRBJ2-3|-
TGCAGTGCTAGCGAAGTAACGCAGTATTTT
CSASEVTQYF
>TRBV28|few|TRBJ1-6|TRBD1
TGTGCCAGCAGTCTGGACAGGGGGAAGCATCGGAATTCACCCCTCCACTTT
CASSLDRGKHRNSPLHF
>TRBV5-6|-|TRBJ2-5|-
TGTGCCAGCAGCTTGGTAGAGGGGGTCCAAGAGACCCAGTACTTC
CASSLVEGVQETQYF
>TRBV5-1|-|TRBJ2-2|TRBD2
TGCGCCAGCAGCTTACTAGCGGGAAGGAACACCGGGGAGCTGTTTTTT
CASSLLAGRNTGELFF
>TRBV7-9|few|TRBJ2-1|TRBD1
TGTGCCAGCAGCCCCCGGGACAGGTATTCCTACAATGAGCAGTTCTTC
CASSPRDRYSYNEQFF
>TRBV4-2|-|TRBJ2-7|-
TGTGCCAGCAGCGCTAGCCGATTCTACGAGCAGTACTTC
CASSASRFYEQYF
>TRBV20-1|-|TRBJ1-2|-
TGCAGTGCTAGAGATGAACTCGGGAAAGTGGGGGGCTACACCTTC
CSARDELGKVGGYTF
>TRBV20-1|-|TRBJ2-5|TRBD1
TGCAGTGCTCCTCCGGCAGGGGGCTATGGTGAGACCCAGTACTTC
CSAPPAGGYGETQYF
>TRBV29-1|few|TRBJ1-2|-
TGCAGCGTTGACTTACCGGGTCCAAGGGGCTATGGCTACACCTTC
CSVDLPGPRGYGYTF
>TRBV5-1|-|TRBJ2-1|TRBD1
TGCGCCAGCAATGGGGGGACAGGGAGTAATGAGCAGTTCTTC
CASNGGTGSNEQFF
>TRBV10-3|-|TRBJ2-6|TRBD1
TGTGCCATCAGTGATCCAACAGGGGAGTTGTCGTTTCCATCTGGGGCCAACGTCCTGACTTTC
CAISDPTGELSFPSGANVLTF
>TRBV6-5|-|TRBJ2-3|-
TGTGCCAGCAGTTTCTTGGAGGGACCCCAGGAACCCACAGATACGCAGTATTTT
CASSFLEGPQEPTDTQYF
>TRBV20-1|-|TRBJ2-1|TRBD1
TGCAGTGCTAATCGACAGGGGATGGATGAGCAGTTCTTC
CSANRQGMDEQFF
>TRBV5-1|-|TRBJ1-4|TRBD1
TGCGCCAGCAGCTCCGGGACAGCTAATGAAAAACTGTTTTTT
CASSSGTANEKLFF
>TRBV2|-|TRBJ2-1|-
TGTGCCAGCATAGAGGGCTACAATGAGCAGTTCTTC
CASIEGYNEQFF
>TRBV5-1|-|TRBJ2-1|TRBD2
TGCGCCAGCAGCTTGGCCCCGGCGGGAGGGGACAATGAGCAGTTCTTC
CASSLAPAGGDNEQFF
>TRBV20-1|-|TRBJ2-1|TRBD2
TGCAGTGCTAGAGCTTGGACTAGCGGGAGGATAAGCTCCTACAATGAGCAGTTCTTC
CSARAWTSGRISSYNEQFF
>TRBV7-2|-|TRBJ1-4|-
TGTGCCAGCAGCTTCGCTGGGGCTAATGAAAAACTGTTTTTT
CASSFAGANEKLFF
>TRBV20-1|-|TRBJ2-7|-
TGCAGTGCTACAATCTCCTCCTACGAGCAGTACTTC
CSATISSYEQYF
>TRBV27|many|TRBJ2-6|-
TGTGCCAGCAGTTTATTCAACTCTGGGGCCAACGTCCTGACTTTC
CASSLFNSGANVLTF
>TRBV12-3/TRBV12-4|-|TRBJ2-2|TRBD2
TGTGCCAGCAGTTTAGGTAGCGGGCAACCGCCTACCGGGGAGCTGTTTTTT
CASSLGSGQPPTGELFF
>TRBV28|-|TRBJ2-1|TRBD2
TGTGCCAGCAGTCCAACAGGTGCTAGCGGGATTTACAATGAGCAGTTCTTC
CASSPTGASGIYNEQFF
>TRBV4-2|-|TRBJ2-7|-
TGTGCCAGCAGCCAAGGGGGAGTCTACGAGCAGTACTTC
CASSQGGVYEQYF
>TRBV6-5|-|TRBJ2-7|TRBD1
TGTGCCAGCAGTTTTGGGACAGGGAGGTACAATGAGCAGTACTTC
CASSFGTGRYNEQYF
>TRBV5-1|-|TRBJ2-1|TRBD1
TGCGCCAGCAGCCGGACAGGGCCCGTAGGTTCCTACAATGAGCAGTTCTTC
CASSRTGPVGSYNEQFF
>TRBV5-1|-|TRBJ2-7|-
TGCGCCAGCAGTCGAGGGAGTCAGGGGTACGAGCAGTACTTC
CASSRGSQGYEQYF
>TRBV7-8|-|TRBJ2-3|TRBD1
TGTGCCAGCAGCTTAGCAAGACAGGGGTACACAGATACGCAGTATTTT
CASSLARQGYTDTQYF
>TRBV5-1|-|TRBJ1-4|-
TGCGCCAGCAGCTTGGACGCCAGTACAAATGAAAAACTGTTTTTT
CASSLDASTNEKLFF
>TRBV7-9|few|TRBJ2-3|TRBD1
TGTGCCAGCAGCTCGATCGGGACAGGGGACGGGGGAGATACGCAGTATTTT
CASSSIGTGDGGDTQYF
>TRBV5-1|-|TRBJ1-5|-
TGCGCCAGCAGCGTGGGCCCGGGCAATCAGCCCCAGCATTTT
CASSVGPGNQPQHF
>TRBV6-5|-|TRBJ2-1|TRBD1
TGTGCCAGCAGTTCAACCGGGACAGAGAATGAGCAGTTCTTC
CASSSTGTENEQFF
>TRBV7-2|few|TRBJ2-5|-
TGTGCCAGCAGCCCTGGTCAGGAGGAGTACTTC
CASSPGQEEYF
>TRBV9|few|TRBJ2-5|TRBD2
TGTGCCAGCAGCGTAGGATCTAGCGGGTTTCAAGAGACCCAGTACTTC
CASSVGSSGFQETQYF
>TRBV20-1|few|TRBJ2-7|-
TGCAGTGCTAGAGCCCAAGGGTCCTACGAGCAGTACTTC
CSARAQGSYEQYF